This entry is about one T cell receptor (beta chain). The CDR3 runs 15 residues. Trimming cost V 5 bases and J 8 bases, with 18 bases left between them. CDR1 is MDHEN and CDR2 is SYDVKM in the germline V gene. The sample comes from a study of OX40 agonist ivuxolimab in advanced cancers. On the study more broadly: Partial responses were achieved by three patients: one hepatocellular carcinoma, two cutaneous melanoma.

Assay: immunoSEQ multiplex PCR; the TCRdb copy retains only in-frame clones and omits some. Of under 85,000 clones listed, 80% to 90% are singletons. The source of this sequence is an adult with an advanced solid tumor such as melanoma, head and neck, liver or kidney cancer. J is TRBJ2-2 and V is TRBV28; no clear D gene. This sample comprised CD4+ or CD8+ T cells sorted from blood, obtained in a trial of the OX40 agonist ivuxolimab. Here the CDR3 reads CASSIRRARRGELFF. CDR3 DNA: TGTGCCAGCAGTATACGCCGGGCCCGTCGAGGGGAGCTGTTTTTT.